The 13 T cell receptor beta chains given below trace back to one sample, sequenced in a study of T cell responses to AZD1222 COVID-19 vaccine. Assay used: immunoSEQ multiplex PCR; TCRdb lists only in-frame clones, some missing. The table lists 90,000 to 130,000 clones, 65% to 85% of them singletons. Sequencing was performed on peripheral blood, taken on day 0 of AZD1222 vaccination. Source of these receptors: an adult in good health.

The V call is TRBV28, the J call TRBJ2-3, with TRBD1 matching 12 bases. The V gene end was trimmed by 4 bases and the J gene end by 0 bases; junction bases not matched to a gene: 2. Looked up from germline, CDR1 is MDHEN and CDR2 is SYDVKM. CDR3 length equals 16 residues. The CDR3 DNA sequence: TGTGCCAGCAGTTGGGACAGGGGGCACAGCACAGATACGCAGTATTTT. It codes for CASSWDRGHSTDTQYF.

The CDR3 DNA reads as TGTGCCAGCAGCTCGGGACAGGGCAACGGGGAGCTGTTTTTT. Residues: CASSSGQGNGELFF. This sequence joins TRBV7-8 and TRBJ2-2; 9 bases fit TRBD1. The CDR3 runs 14 residues. The germline CDR1 and CDR2 sequences are SGHVS and FQNEAQ. J was trimmed by 7 bases and V by 4 bases; bases with no gene match: 4. Filled out from reference TRBV7-8 and TRBJ2-2, the complete variable domain reads GAGVSQSPRYKVAKRGQDVALRCDPISGHVSLFWYQQALGQGPEFLTYFQNEAQLDKSGLPSDRFFAERPEGSVSTLKIQRTQQEDSAVYLCASSSGQGNGELFFGEGSRLTVL.

The gene calls are TRBV5-4 and TRBJ1-2, with D possibly matching TRBD1 (5 bases). V gave up 4 bases and J gave up 4 bases, with 11 bases separating them. Per germline, CDR1 SGHNT and CDR2 YYREEE (reference sequence). This CDR3 has 13 amino acids. The CDR3 region is CASSTEGSYGYTF. The CDR3 DNA follows: TGTGCCAGCAGCACCGAGGGGTCCTATGGCTACACCTTC.

The rearrangement uses TRBV19 and TRBJ2-1, with 10 bases lining up with TRBD1. Unmatched junction bases numbered 11, after V lost 5 bases and J lost 7 bases. CDR1 and CDR2 from the germline V gene are LNHDA and SQIVND (reference sequence). This CDR3 spans 16 amino acids. CDR3 loop: CASSPPGTGAWNEQFF. The CDR3 DNA is TGTGCCAGTAGTCCCCCCGGGACAGGGGCTTGGAATGAGCAGTTCTTC.

This clone was observed a single time. The CDR3 nucleotides are TGCGCCAGCAGCTTGGAGGCAGGGATTGGTGAGCAGTTCTTC. Residues: CASSLEAGIGEQFF. The chain combines TRBV5-1 with TRBJ2-1; tentatively, D is TRBD1 (5 bases). The CDR3 contains 14 residues. Germline CDR1 reads SGHRS; CDR2 reads YFSETQ. The V end was cut by 0 bases, the J end by 9 bases, with 13 bases between.

V is TRBV18 and J is TRBJ2-7, with D perhaps being TRBD1 or TRBD2 (5 bases each). The CDR3 spans 12 residues. Germline V lookup: CDR1 KGHSH, CDR2 LQKENI. V shed 4 bases and J shed 3 bases, with 7 bases lying between them. CDR3 residues: CASSQGRYEQYF. The CDR3 DNA follows: TGTGCCAGCTCACAGGGACGCTACGAGCAGTACTTC. Full variable domain (rest looked up from reference TRBV18 and TRBJ2-7): NAGVMQNPRHLVRRRGQEARLRCSPMKGHSHVYWYRQLPEEGLKFMVYLQKENIIDESGMPKERFSAEFPKEGPSILRIQQVVRGDSAAYFCASSQGRYEQYFGPGTRLTVT.

J is TRBJ2-1 and V is TRBV18; 13 positions match TRBD2. The germline CDR1 and CDR2 sequences are KGHSH and LQKENI. The CDR3 runs 16 residues. J gave up 4 bases and V 8 bases, and 8 bases lay outside the gene matches. The CDR3 bases are TGTGCCAGCACACTGACTAGCGGGAGGACATACAATGAGCAGTTCTTC. The encoded protein is CASTLTSGRTYNEQFF.

The chain combines TRBV7-2 with TRBJ2-1; 7 nucleotides match TRBD2. CDR3 length: 15 amino acids. Germline CDR1 is SGHTA and CDR2 is FQGNSA. V shed 1 base, J shed 2 bases, and the junction held 2 bases outside the gene matches. The CDR3 bases are TGTGCCAGCAGCTTAGTACGGGGGGCCTACAATGAGCAGTTCTTC. Translation: CASSLVRGAYNEQFF.

This clone has just a few counts. This chain joins TRBV2 and TRBJ1-1; D unclear. V lost 4 bases and J 6 bases, leaving 12 bases between the germline ends. Per germline, CDR1 SNHLY and CDR2 FYNNEI. The CDR3 is made up of 13 amino acids. CDR3 DNA: TGTGCCAGCAGTGGCAGGTCGTTGGCTGAAGCTTTCTTT. Translation gives CASSGRSLAEAFF.

The chain has TRBV24-1 and TRBJ2-1; D remains ambiguous. V lost 8 bases to trimming and J lost 5 bases, with 12 bases between them. The CDR3 spans 13 residues. Germline lookup yields CDR1 KGHDR and CDR2 SFDVKD. The CDR3 DNA reads as TGTGCCACCACCAAGGCGGATGACAATGAGCAGTTCTTC. The encoded protein is CATTKADDNEQFF.

This chain uses TRBV2 with TRBJ1-6; D remains ambiguous. Trimming removed 6 bases at V and 8 bases at J, with 8 bases between. The germline V gene has CDR1 SNHLY and CDR2 FYNNEI. The CDR3 consists of 12 residues. The CDR3 reads CASSHRDSPLHF. DNA for the CDR3: TGTGCCAGCAGCCATCGAGATTCACCCCTCCACTTT.

The V and J genes are TRBV30 and TRBJ2-3, with unresolved D. The germline CDR1 and CDR2 sequences are GTSNPN and SVGIG (reference sequence). This CDR3 contains 14 residues. V was clipped by 2 bases and J by 0 bases, with 9 bases between them. CDR3 protein: CAWSLGLSTDTQYF. In DNA, the CDR3 is TGTGCCTGGAGTTTGGGGTTAAGCACAGATACGCAGTATTTT.

This chain uses TRBV28 with TRBJ1-2; D is unresolved. The V and J ends lost 4 bases and 4 bases respectively, with 7 bases between them. The CDR3 totals 12 residues. Germline V gives CDR1 MDHEN, CDR2 SYDVKM. The CDR3 region is CASSSGFYGYTF. The DNA for the CDR3 is TGTGCCAGCAGTTCCGGGTTCTATGGCTACACCTTC.